The 9 T cell receptor beta chains below all came from one sample that was sequenced in a study of T cells in narcolepsy. Profiled with immunoSEQ multiplex PCR; TCRdb holds only in-frame clones, not every one. The sample consists of around 34,000 clones, 79% of them appearing once. Sequenced: memory (CD45RA-) CD4+ T cells from blood. The receptor set was obtained from a human donor in good health.

The J gene is TRBJ2-3, the V gene TRBV15; 7 bases line up with TRBD1. Trimming at V came to 3 bases and at J to 4 bases, leaving 7 bases not matched to a gene. CDR3 length: 15 residues. CDR1 and CDR2 from the germline V gene are LNHNV and YYDKDF (reference sequence). The CDR3 loop reads CATSRDRSAADTQYF. CDR3 sequence (DNA): TGTGCCACCAGCAGGGACAGGTCGGCGGCAGATACGCAGTATTTT.

This clone has a handful of counts. The V gene is TRBV11-1, the J gene TRBJ2-3; D unresolved. Looked up from germline, CDR1 is SGHAT and CDR2 is FQDESV (reference sequence). Trimming cost V 0 bases and J 0 bases, with 10 bases left between them. The CDR3 is 16 residues long. CDR3 sequence: CASSLALGGSTDTQYF. As DNA, the CDR3 is TGTGCCAGCAGCTTAGCGCTGGGCGGTAGCACAGATACGCAGTATTTT. The variable domain in full, completed from reference TRBV11-1 and TRBJ2-3, reads EAEVAQSPRYKITEKSQAVAFWCDPISGHATLYWYRQILGQGPELLVQFQDESVVDDSQLPKDRFSAERLKGVDSTLKIQPAELGDSAMYLCASSLALGGSTDTQYFGPGTRLTVL.

J is TRBJ1-1 and V is TRBV6-5, with no clear D. The CDR3 extends over 13 amino acids. Germline lookup yields CDR1 MNHEY and CDR2 SVGAGI. V lost 6 bases to trimming and J lost 9 bases, with 17 bases between them. The CDR3 is CASRSSLGSQAFF. DNA of the CDR3: TGTGCCAGCAGGTCTTCGTTAGGGTCCCAAGCTTTCTTT.

The chain employs TRBV11-2 and TRBJ2-3; no clear D. Trimming left V 0 bases short and J 0 bases short, with 7 bases between. Germline V gene sequence: CDR1 SGHAT, CDR2 FQNNGV. The CDR3 sequence is 15 residues long. CDR3 loop: CASSLDRSSTDTQYF. The DNA of the CDR3 is TGTGCCAGCAGCTTAGACCGTTCTAGCACAGATACGCAGTATTTT.

CDR3 DNA: TGCGCCAGCAGCCAGGGGACTAGCGGGAGGGCCGAGGATACGCAGTATTTT. Its translation is CASSQGTSGRAEDTQYF. V usage is TRBV4-1 and J usage is TRBJ2-3; TRBD2 agrees at 16 bases. Germline V gene sequence: CDR1 MGHRA, CDR2 YSYEKL. Unmatched junction bases numbered 6, after V lost 3 bases and J lost 6 bases. The CDR3 is 17 residues long.

The chain carries TRBV19 and TRBJ2-4; no firm D call. The CDR3 has 13 residues. In germline, CDR1 is LNHDA, CDR2 SQIVND (reference sequence). V shed 5 bases and J shed 6 bases, with 11 bases lying between them. The CDR3 loop is CASSPRETNIQYF. In DNA, the CDR3 is TGTGCCAGTAGTCCCCGAGAAACAAACATTCAGTACTTC.

The chain is built from TRBV19 and TRBJ2-7; TRBD2 might be the D (5 bases). CDR1 is LNHDA and CDR2 is SQIVND in the germline V gene (reference sequence). V lost 0 bases and J 3 bases, leaving 33 bases between the germline ends. This CDR3 contains 22 residues. The chain's CDR3 is CASSIEGARHGQKGVVGYEQYF. The CDR3 DNA follows: TGTGCCAGTAGTATAGAGGGCGCGCGGCATGGCCAAAAGGGAGTGGTCGGCTACGAGCAGTACTTC. The full variable domain, rest sourced from reference TRBV19 and TRBJ2-7, is DGGITQSPKYLFRKEGQNVTLSCEQNLNHDAMYWYRQDPGQGLRLIYYSQIVNDFQKGDIAEGYSVSREKKESFPLTVTSAQKNPTAFYLCASSIEGARHGQKGVVGYEQYFGPGTRLTVT.

The rearrangement joins TRBV11-3 to TRBJ2-3, with 8 bases matching TRBD2. V lost 5 bases, J lost 2 bases, and 6 bases stayed unmatched. This CDR3 region has 15 residues. Germline CDR1 and CDR2: SGHNT and YENEEA. The CDR3 DNA is TGTGCCAGCAGCAAATTAGCGGGAAACACAGATACGCAGTATTTT. Protein product: CASSKLAGNTDTQYF.

This clone was seen a handful of times. This chain connects TRBV6-1 to TRBJ2-5, with TRBD2 matching over 14 bases. V gave up 0 bases and J gave up 4 bases; unmatched junction bases: 7. The V gene's germline CDR1 is MNHNS and CDR2 SASEGT. CDR3 length: 18 amino acids. CDR3 residues: CASSEAAPGLAGAETQYF. CDR3 nucleotide sequence: TGTGCCAGCAGTGAAGCGGCCCCGGGACTAGCGGGAGCAGAGACCCAGTACTTC.